This T cell receptor (beta chain) was sequenced in a study of identical twins. In the case of this clonotype: The antigen is undetermined.

Overall study results and limits: These conclusions were based on statistical analysis (cross-sectional, not following the same donors).

V was pared by 3 bases and J by 2 bases, with 10 bases of the junction left unmatched. The CDR3 totals 18 residues. Germline assignment: CDR1 MNHNS and CDR2 SASEGT. TCRdb processed the 5' RACE reads anew with MiXCR; each CDR3 protein has one entry. This table has some 630,000 distinct CDR3 sequences, less than 9% appearing once. These data were also filed under a second study, of yellow fever vaccine responses in identical twins.

V usage is TRBV6-1 and J usage is TRBJ2-2, with TRBD1 matching over 9 bases. Source material: PBMCs. The receptor comes from a woman aged 18-29 years in good health. The CDR3 loop reads CASSDGGRTGDNTGELFF. In nucleotides, the CDR3 is TGTGCCAGCAGTGACGGGGGGCGGACAGGGGATAACACCGGGGAGCTGTTTTTT.